A selection of T cell receptor beta chains follows, all from one sample in a study of blood T cell repertoires in COVID-19. Assay used: immunoSEQ multiplex PCR; TCRdb lists only in-frame clones, some missing. The sample lists about 100,000 clones; 80% were seen once. The sequencing input was peripheral blood. The receptors shown here come from a woman in her 70s with acute or convalescent COVID-19. Each CDR3 is given with its conserved first and last residue. A D gene is named only where the DNA matches it firmly. Size is omitted from some rows. Given values are once, few, many or a class for expanded clones.

DNA: TGCGCCAGCAGCCCCGACGGGACAGGGGGCACAGATACGCAGTATTTT; CDR3: CASSPDGTGGTDTQYF; J: TRBJ2-3; D: TRBD1; V: TRBV5-1; size: -
DNA: TGTGCCATCAAAATGGGGGAGGAGACCGGGGAGCTGTTTTTT; CDR3: CAIKMGEETGELFF; J: TRBJ2-2; D: -; V: TRBV10-3; size: -
DNA: TGTGCTAGTGGTGATGGCGGCCGGAACACTGAAGCTTTCTTT; CDR3: CASGDGGRNTEAFF; J: TRBJ1-1; D: -; V: TRBV12-5; size: -
DNA: TGTGCCAGCAGCCAAGAGAGGACAGGTTACATGAACACTGAAGCTTTCTTT; CDR3: CASSQERTGYMNTEAFF; J: TRBJ1-1; D: TRBD1; V: TRBV3-1/TRBV3-2; size: few
DNA: TGTGCCAGCAGTTCTGGGGAGCCAGCGCGGTCACCCCTCCACTTT; CDR3: CASSSGEPARSPLHF; J: TRBJ1-6; D: -; V: TRBV27; size: few
DNA: TGTGCCAGCAGCCAGACAGCACACCAGCCCCAGCATTTT; CDR3: CASSQTAHQPQHF; J: TRBJ1-5; D: -; V: TRBV3-1/TRBV3-2; size: few
DNA: TGTGCCAGCAGCTTATCGGGAGAGAGCACAGATACGCAGTATTTT; CDR3: CASSLSGESTDTQYF; J: TRBJ2-3; D: -; V: TRBV7-8; size: -
DNA: TGTGCCACCAGTGACGGACAGAGCCATCGGGGAGATACGCAGTATTTT; CDR3: CATSDGQSHRGDTQYF; J: TRBJ2-3; D: -; V: TRBV24-1; size: -
DNA: TGCGCCAGCAGCCAAGCTTTTTTAACAGGGGTAGGGAGCAATCAGCCCCAGCATTTT; CDR3: CASSQAFLTGVGSNQPQHF; J: TRBJ1-5; D: TRBD1; V: TRBV4-1; size: -
DNA: TGTGCCAGCAGTGAAGCGGACAGGGGGCCCGGGGGCTACACCTTC; CDR3: CASSEADRGPGGYTF; J: TRBJ1-2; D: TRBD1; V: TRBV2; size: -